This T cell receptor (beta chain) is from a study of cytomegalovirus exposure and HLA in healthy donors. Study-wide results and limits: It was shown in a later analysis that HLA-associated TCR beta chains were more clonally expanded than other, equally common chains. Likely technical artifact: a cluster of highly shared sequence variants. TCR beta V- and J-gene trimming was later associated with a missense DCLRE1C variant.

The V gene's germline CDR1 is SGHVS and CDR2 FQNEAQ. This CDR3 comprises 14 residues. Deletions cut 2 bases from V and 9 bases from J, with 14 bases between. This clone was seen just once. Antigen unknown. 13 Jbeta primers and 60 Vbeta primers were used for the PCR. TCRdb's table, derived via immunoSEQ multiplex PCR, lists solely in-frame clones and lacks some. This sample yields 65,000 to 90,000 clones, of which roughly 71% are seen a single time; around 12% belongs to the top ten. The rearrangement joins TRBV7-8 to TRBJ2-1, with a tentative D call TRBD1 (6 bases). Sequencing was performed on PBMCs. The sequence was obtained from a man in his 70s in good health and CMV-seronegative. CDR3 bases: TGTGCCAGCAGCTTAACCTCTACAGGGTTTGAGCAGTTCTTC. Translated, it gives CASSLTSTGFEQFF.